The 29 T cell receptor beta chains presented below share a single source sample, sequenced in a study of control samples from healthy donors and cancer patients. TCRdb's copy holds only in-frame clones and misses some; the assay was immunoSEQ multiplex PCR. The data contain approximately 88,000 clones, roughly nine tenths of them singletons. The sample was blood. These receptors originate from a woman in her twenties or thirties in good health.

The rearrangement uses TRBV27 and TRBJ2-1, with 7 bases aligning to TRBD1. Germline CDR1 MNHEY, CDR2 SMNVEV (reference sequence). The CDR3 is made up of 16 amino acids. The J segment lost 7 bases and the V segment lost 6 bases, leaving 15 bases of the junction unmatched. CDR3 in amino acids: CASSRDSPSLGNEQFF. Written as DNA, the CDR3 is TGTGCCAGCAGCCGGGACAGTCCATCTCTGGGGAATGAGCAGTTCTTC.

This clone was detected only once. The chain carries TRBV6-2 or TRBV6-3 and TRBJ2-1, with 11 bases lining up with TRBD2. The V segment lost 4 bases and the J segment 0 bases; nucleotides outside the gene matches: 5. The CDR3 spans 17 residues. Germline V gene lookup returns CDR1 MNHEY and CDR2 SVGEGT. The CDR3 is CASSLLAGGYSYNEQFF. CDR3 coding DNA: TGTGCCAGCAGTTTGCTAGCGGGGGGTTACTCCTACAATGAGCAGTTCTTC.

The chain employs TRBV28 and TRBJ2-2; D uncertain. CDR1 and CDR2 from the germline V gene are MDHEN and SYDVKM. The germline V and J ends were trimmed by 5 bases and 1 base, with 5 bases remaining between them. This CDR3 is 13 amino acids long. The CDR3 sequence: CASSPQNTGELFF. The CDR3 DNA is TGTGCCAGCAGTCCGCAGAACACCGGGGAGCTGTTTTTT.

J is TRBJ2-7 and V is TRBV6-5; D uncertain. CDR3 length equals 11 residues. Germline values: CDR1 MNHEY, CDR2 SVGAGI. V was shortened by 2 bases and J by 6 bases, with 5 bases between the two germline ends. DNA of the CDR3: TGTGCCAGCAGTTACGTAGGCGAGCAGTACTTC. As protein: CASSYVGEQYF.

The V gene is TRBV20-1, the J gene TRBJ1-2; D uncertain. V shed 5 bases and J shed 3 bases, with 4 bases lying between them. The germline V gene encodes CDR1 DFQATT and CDR2 SNEGSKA (reference sequence). The CDR3 sequence is 10 residues long. CDR3 sequence (DNA): TGCAGTGCTTACGACTATGGCTACACCTTC. Protein: CSAYDYGYTF.

The CDR3, as DNA: TGTGCCAGCAGTTACACACAGGATAGCAATCAGCCCCAGCATTTT. Translating it yields CASSYTQDSNQPQHF. J is TRBJ1-5 and V is TRBV6-6; possible D gene TRBD1, 5 bases. The germline CDR1 and CDR2 sequences are MNHNY and SVGAGI (reference sequence). V lost 2 bases to trimming and J lost 0 bases, with 8 bases between them. The CDR3 is 15 residues long.

The rearrangement joins TRBV28 to TRBJ1-1; the D is unclear. The germline V and J ends were trimmed by 6 bases and 4 bases, with 12 bases remaining between them. The CDR3 runs 13 residues. Germline CDR1 is MDHEN and CDR2 is SYDVKM. The CDR3 loop reads CASSQVVVTEAFF. For the CDR3, the DNA is TGTGCCAGCAGCCAGGTAGTTGTCACTGAAGCTTTCTTT.

This chain uses TRBV6-2 or TRBV6-3 with TRBJ1-6; 7 positions match TRBD1. The J segment lost 5 bases and the V segment lost 5 bases, leaving 9 bases of the junction unmatched. From germline, CDR1 is MNHEY and CDR2 SVGEGT. This CDR3 spans 16 amino acids. CDR3 amino acids: CASSQLGGLDNSPLHF. For the CDR3, the DNA is TGTGCCAGCAGTCAACTAGGGGGCTTGGATAATTCACCCCTCCACTTT.

This clone was counted once. The chain uses TRBV2 and TRBJ2-6; no reliable D call. Germline values: CDR1 SNHLY, CDR2 FYNNEI. The CDR3 is 14 residues long. The V gene lost 3 bases and the J gene lost 3 bases, with 6 bases spanning the gap. The CDR3 DNA follows: TGTGCCAGCAGTGAGGGCTATGGGGCCAACGTCCTGACTTTC. As protein: CASSEGYGANVLTF.

This chain joins TRBV2 and TRBJ1-5, with D unresolved. The CDR3 has 15 residues. V was cut by 4 bases and J by 7 bases, with 17 bases left in between. CDR1 is SNHLY and CDR2 is FYNNEI in the germline V gene. CDR3 in amino acids: CASSAPISGGQPQHF. As DNA, the CDR3 is TGTGCCAGCAGTGCCCCGATTTCGGGAGGGCAGCCCCAGCATTTT. Full variable domain (rest looked up from reference TRBV2 and TRBJ1-5): EPEVTQTPSHQVTQMGQEVILRCVPISNHLYFYWYRQILGQKVEFLVSFYNNEISEKSEIFDDQFSVERPDGSNFTLKIRSTKLEDSAMYFCASSAPISGGQPQHFGDGTRLSIL.

The gene calls are TRBV25-1 and TRBJ1-1; 7 positions match TRBD1. Germline assignment: CDR1 MGHDK and CDR2 SYGVNS. V dropped 0 bases and J dropped 3; count of bases not matched to a gene: 13. This CDR3 has 18 residues. The CDR3 nucleotides are TGTGCCAGCAGTGAATATCCGCCCAGGGGGACACGGGACACTGAAGCTTTCTTT. It translates to CASSEYPPRGTRDTEAFF.

DNA for the CDR3: TGTGCCAGCATCCCGGGACAGGGCTCCTACAATGAGCAGTTCTTC. This translates into CASIPGQGSYNEQFF. The chain uses TRBV7-6 and TRBJ2-1; 9 bases map to TRBD1. Unmatched junction bases numbered 4, after V lost 7 bases and J lost 0 bases. Germline lookup yields CDR1 SGHVS and CDR2 FNYEAQ. The CDR3 has 15 amino acids. The whole variable domain, remainder taken from reference TRBV7-6 and TRBJ2-1, is GAGVSQSPRYKVTKRGQDVALRCDPISGHVSLYWYRQALGQGPEFLTYFNYEAQQDKSGLPNDRFSAERPEGSISTLTIQRTEQRDSAMYRCASIPGQGSYNEQFFGPGTRLTVL.

The chain joins TRBV28 to TRBJ1-1, with D hard to call. Germline loops: CDR1 MDHEN, CDR2 SYDVKM. V lost 3 bases and J lost 11, with 10 bases in between. CDR3 length equals 11 residues. CDR3 region: CASSLGLMAFF. The CDR3 DNA is TGTGCCAGCAGTTTGGGGTTGATGGCTTTCTTT.

This clone was detected once. The V call is TRBV9, the J call TRBJ2-2; the match to TRBD1 covers 10 bases. Germline V gene sequence: CDR1 SGDLS, CDR2 YYNGEE. V gave up 4 bases and J gave up 6 bases; unmatched junction bases: 9. The length of the CDR3 is 16 residues. DNA for the CDR3: TGTGCCAGCAGCTTCCGGGACAGGGGAGACTCCGGGGAGCTGTTTTTT. Translating gives CASSFRDRGDSGELFF.

For this clone: Other DNA sequences from this sample encode an identical CDR3 as well. V and J are TRBV5-1 and TRBJ2-2; 11 bases are a match to TRBD2. The V and J ends lost 4 bases and 1 base, in that order; junction bases with no gene match: 0. The CDR3 covers 15 residues. Germline CDR1 reads SGHRS; CDR2 reads YFSETQ. CDR3 region: CASSLAGGNTGELFF. The CDR3 region has the DNA TGCGCCAGCAGCCTAGCGGGAGGGAACACCGGGGAGCTGTTTTTT.

The rearrangement uses TRBV29-1 and TRBJ2-5; D is perhaps TRBD1 (6 bases). V gave up 5 bases and J gave up 3 bases, with 13 bases separating them. The CDR3 is made up of 13 amino acids. CDR1 is SQVTM, CDR2 ANQGSEA, per germline. The CDR3 loop reads CSVTGHSEETQYF. For the CDR3, the DNA is TGCAGCGTTACGGGACATAGCGAAGAGACCCAGTACTTC.

Only one count was recorded for this clone. The chain combines TRBV5-1 with TRBJ2-2; 7 bases agree with TRBD2. The CDR3 contains 15 residues. Trimming at V came to 1 base and at J to 6 bases, leaving 6 bases not matched to a gene. CDR1 SGHRS and CDR2 YFSETQ come from the germline V gene. The CDR3 DNA sequence: TGCGCCAGCAGCTTGACGGGAGGTTACTCCGGGGAGCTGTTTTTT. Its translation is CASSLTGGYSGELFF.

The V gene is TRBV3-1 (or the pseudogene TRBV3-2), the J gene TRBJ1-2; D call uncertain. CDR1 is LGHDT and CDR2 is YNNKEL in the germline V gene (reference sequence). V lost 0 bases to trimming and J lost 8 bases, with 13 bases between them. The CDR3 is 14 residues long. The CDR3 loop is CASSQDRRVWGYTF. Written as DNA, the CDR3 is TGTGCCAGCAGCCAAGATCGACGGGTTTGGGGCTACACCTTC.

The chain joins TRBV21-1 to TRBJ2-5; the table's D call TRBD1 went unverified against the DNA. TRBV21-1 counts as a pseudogene. The CDR3 consists of 18 residues. The CDR3 reads CASSKDFQGRFHRGTQYF. As DNA, the CDR3 is TGTGCCAGCAGCAAAGATTTCCAGGGGCGGTTTCATCGAGGGACCCAGTACTTC.

This clone was counted once. The CDR3 protein is CASSLNGGWDTEAFF. The CDR3 region has the DNA TGTGCCAGCAGTTTAAATGGGGGGTGGGACACTGAAGCTTTCTTT. The gene calls are TRBV27 and TRBJ1-1; possibly TRBD1 for D (5 bases). V lost 2 bases to trimming and J lost 3 bases, with 13 bases between them. Germline CDR1 reads MNHEY; CDR2 reads SMNVEV (reference sequence). The CDR3 is 15 amino acids.

The chain joins TRBV19 to TRBJ2-3; 7 nucleotides match TRBD1. This CDR3 spans 12 amino acids. Germline loops: CDR1 LNHDA, CDR2 SQIVND (reference sequence). V was clipped by 8 bases and J by 11 bases; unmatched bases: 10. The CDR3 DNA sequence: TGTGCCAGTGGCCAGAGGGACAGCAAGCAGTATTTT. Translation gives CASGQRDSKQYF.

This sequence joins TRBV6-1 and TRBJ2-6, with D possibly matching TRBD1 (6 bases). There are 17 residues in the CDR3. CDR1 and CDR2 (germline): MNHNS, SASEGT. V lost 2 bases, J lost 2 bases, and 13 bases lay in between. CDR3 region: CASSELQGKTGANVLTF. The CDR3 coding sequence is TGTGCCAGCAGTGAATTACAGGGAAAGACTGGGGCCAACGTCCTGACTTTC.

In DNA, the CDR3 is TGTGCCAGCAGTGATAGGACAGGGAGAGAAAAACTGTTTTTT. Amino acids: CASSDRTGREKLFF. The V gene is TRBV2, the J gene TRBJ1-4; 8 bases fit TRBD1. CDR1 is SNHLY and CDR2 is FYNNEI in the germline V gene. Trimming removed 3 bases from V and 8 bases from J; junction bases left unmatched: 5. This CDR3 spans 14 amino acids.

This clone has only a few counts. The gene calls are TRBV14 and TRBJ1-2, with 9 bases matching TRBD1. This CDR3 has 14 amino acids. V gave up 4 bases and J gave up 9 bases; unmatched junction bases: 9. The germline V gene encodes CDR1 SGHDN and CDR2 FVKESK. The CDR3 is CASSRNTGGSRYTF. The CDR3 bases are TGTGCCAGCAGCCGGAACACAGGGGGCAGTCGCTACACCTTC. Looking up the rest from reference TRBV14 and TRBJ1-2 gives the full variable domain: EAGVTQFPSHSVIEKGQTVTLRCDPISGHDNLYWYRRVMGKEIKFLLHFVKESKQDESGMPNNRFLAERTGGTYSTLKVQPAELEDSGVYFCASSRNTGGSRYTFGSGTRLTVV.

CDR3 sequence (DNA): TGTGCCAGCAGTTTAGTGGCGGGGGGCCTCTACAATGAGCAGTTCTTC. Encoded protein: CASSLVAGGLYNEQFF. V gene TRBV27 combines with J gene TRBJ2-1; 8 bases map to TRBD2. With 2 bases clipped from V and 3 bases from J, the junction kept 6 bases outside the gene matches. The CDR3 has 16 amino acids. CDR1 is MNHEY and CDR2 is SMNVEV in the germline V gene (reference sequence).

This clone showed up just once. The V call is TRBV11-2, the J call TRBJ2-2; weak D call: TRBD2 (6 bases). The CDR3 is made up of 13 amino acids. Per germline, CDR1 SGHAT and CDR2 FQNNGV. V was pared by 3 bases and J by 5 bases, with 7 bases between. In DNA form, the CDR3 reads TGTGCCAGCAGCTTGGCGGGGACCGGGGAGCTGTTTTTT. The encoded protein is CASSLAGTGELFF.

DNA of the CDR3: TGTGCCAGTGGACTAGCGGGAGGTTTTCACGAGCAGTACTTC. Protein sequence: CASGLAGGFHEQYF. The chain is built from TRBV19 and TRBJ2-7; 14 bases match TRBD2. This CDR3 spans 14 amino acids. Looked up from germline, CDR1 is LNHDA and CDR2 is SQIVND (reference sequence). The V segment lost 8 bases and the J segment 5 bases; nucleotides outside the gene matches: 5.

The rearrangement joins TRBV7-2 to TRBJ1-1; D is unresolved. From germline, CDR1 is SGHTA and CDR2 FQGNSA. V shed 2 bases and J shed 3 bases, with 10 bases lying between them. The CDR3 extends over 14 amino acids. The CDR3 region is CASSLSHQDTEAFF. Here the CDR3 DNA reads TGTGCCAGCAGCTTAAGTCACCAGGACACTGAAGCTTTCTTT. Variable domain in full (rest from reference TRBV7-2 and TRBJ1-1): GAGVSQSPSNKVTEKGKDVELRCDPISGHTALYWYRQSLGQGLEFLIYFQGNSAPDKSGLPSDRFSAERTGGSVSTLTIQRTQQEDSAVYLCASSLSHQDTEAFFGQGTRLTVV.

This clone is termed large. The chain couples TRBV7-9 to TRBJ2-2; 7 bases are shared with TRBD1. Germline V gene sequence: CDR1 SEHNR, CDR2 FQNEAQ (reference sequence). This CDR3 region has 14 residues. V was pared by 9 bases and J by 0 bases, with 4 bases of the junction left unmatched. CDR3 sequence (DNA): TGTGCCAGACAGGGGTTGTCGAACACCGGGGAGCTGTTTTTT. This encodes CARQGLSNTGELFF.